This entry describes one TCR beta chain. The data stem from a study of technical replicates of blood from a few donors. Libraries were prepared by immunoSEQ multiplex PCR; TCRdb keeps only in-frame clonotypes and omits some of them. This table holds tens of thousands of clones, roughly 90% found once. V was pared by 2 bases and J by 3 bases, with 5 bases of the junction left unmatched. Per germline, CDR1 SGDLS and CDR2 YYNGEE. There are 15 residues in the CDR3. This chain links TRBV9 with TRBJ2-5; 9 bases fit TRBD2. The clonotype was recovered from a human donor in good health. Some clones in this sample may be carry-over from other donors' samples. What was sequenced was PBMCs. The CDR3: CASSVGLAIKETQYF. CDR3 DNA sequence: TGTGCCAGCAGCGTCGGACTAGCGATAAAAGAGACCCAGTACTTC. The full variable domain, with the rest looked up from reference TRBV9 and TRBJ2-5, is DSGVTQTPKHLITATGQRVTLRCSPRSGDLSVYWYQQSLDQGLQFLIQYYNGEERAKGNILERFSAQQFPDLHSELNLSSLELGDSALYFCASSVGLAIKETQYFGPGTRLLVL.